This entry lists 17 T cell receptor beta chains sequenced from one sample in a study of T cell repertoires in cytomegalovirus infection. MiXCR, run by TCRdb on the reads, gives a single entry per CDR3 protein. Of about 680,000 distinct CDR3 sequences detected, roughly 26% appear once; the ten largest clones hold 8%. Sample: CD8+ T cells from PBMCs. These receptors were obtained from a human donor in good health (CMV status not recorded). Some clones in this sample may be carry-over from other donors' samples.

Here the CDR3 DNA reads TGTGCCAGCAGTTTAATGGACACCACCTACAATGAGCAGTTCTTC. Encoded protein: CASSLMDTTYNEQFF. This chain joins TRBV28 and TRBJ2-1, with D possibly TRBD1 on 5 matching bases. Germline loops: CDR1 MDHEN, CDR2 SYDVKM. This CDR3 has 15 amino acids. Trimming left V 2 bases short and J 2 bases short, with 10 bases between.

This clonotype appeared many times. The chain carries TRBV2 and TRBJ1-1; possible D gene TRBD1, 5 bases. V was clipped by 3 bases and J by 0 bases, with 5 bases between them. This CDR3 region has 13 residues. Germline loops: CDR1 SNHLY, CDR2 FYNNEI. The chain's CDR3 is CASSEGLNTEAFF. The CDR3 DNA reads TGTGCCAGCAGTGAGGGGCTGAACACTGAAGCTTTCTTT.

The genes are TRBV3-1 and TRBJ1-4; D may be TRBD1 (6 bases). Germline CDR1 is LGHDT and CDR2 is YNNKEL (reference sequence). The germline V and J ends were trimmed by 0 bases and 10 bases, with 15 bases remaining between them. CDR3 length: 15 residues. As DNA, the CDR3 is TGTGCCAGCAGCCAAGACCCGGGGGGCTTCGGAAAACTGTTTTTT. It translates to CASSQDPGGFGKLFF.

This clonotype was recorded many times. The chain combines TRBV7-8 with TRBJ2-2; the match to TRBD2 covers 13 bases. Germline CDR1 SGHVS, CDR2 FQNEAQ. Trimming cost V 3 bases and J 3 bases; bases outside gene matches: 10. The CDR3 loop spans 19 amino acids. The CDR3 loop is CASSLTSGGNQAYTGELFF. The DNA for the CDR3 is TGTGCCAGCAGCTTGACTAGCGGGGGGAACCAGGCTTACACCGGGGAGCTGTTTTTT.

Points on this clonotype: The CDR3 does not close with the conserved phenylalanine or tryptophan, likely indicating a read error. The genes are TRBV7-2 and TRBJ2-1; D possibly corresponds to TRBD1 (6 bases). The CDR3 has 15 residues. Germline V gives CDR1 SGHTA, CDR2 FQGNSA. Trimming removed 2 bases at V and 4 bases at J, with 12 bases between. The CDR3 DNA sequence: TGTGCCAGCAGCTTAAATAGGGGGACGTACAATGAGCAGTTCTCC. Protein sequence: CASSLNRGTYNEQFS.

V gene TRBV20-1 combines with J gene TRBJ2-1; TRBD1 aligns across 8 bases. The V and J ends lost 1 base and 6 bases, in that order; junction bases with no gene match: 5. The CDR3 spans 14 residues. Germline CDR1 is DFQATT and CDR2 is SNEGSKA (reference sequence). CDR3: CSARGLDRVNEQFF. CDR3 nucleotides: TGCAGTGCTAGAGGTCTGGACAGGGTCAATGAGCAGTTCTTC.

This clonotype was seen more than once but under ten times. The chain combines TRBV29-1 with TRBJ2-5; 7 bases fit TRBD2. With V trimmed by 6 bases and J by 2 bases, 6 bases remained unmatched. Germline V gene lookup returns CDR1 SQVTM and CDR2 ANQGSEA. This CDR3 is 13 amino acids long. The CDR3 bases are TGCAGCGTCCCTAGCGGCGTACAAGAGACCCAGTACTTC. This sequence encodes CSVPSGVQETQYF. Complete variable domain (other parts from reference TRBV29-1 and TRBJ2-5): SAVISQKPSRDICQRGTSLTIQCQVDSQVTMMFWYRQQPGQSLTLIATANQGSEATYESGFVIDKFPISRPNLTFSTLTVSNMSPEDSSIYLCSVPSGVQETQYFGPGTRLLVL.

The chain joins TRBV2 to TRBJ2-7; D unclear. Germline lookup yields CDR1 SNHLY and CDR2 FYNNEI. V lost 7 bases and J 4 bases, leaving 11 bases between the germline ends. This CDR3 comprises 12 residues. The CDR3 DNA reads as TGTGCCAGCATTCTGACCGAGTACGAGCAGTACTTC. Protein sequence: CASILTEYEQYF.

This clonotype was recorded a few times. The chain uses TRBV27 and TRBJ1-5; 9 nucleotides line up with TRBD1. Trimming removed 6 bases from V and 6 bases from J; junction bases left unmatched: 6. Germline CDR1 is MNHEY and CDR2 is SMNVEV (reference sequence). The CDR3 runs 14 residues. The CDR3 coding sequence is TGTGCCAGCAGAAAGACAGGGGGGGGTCAGCCCCAGCATTTT. Amino acids: CASRKTGGGQPQHF.

This clonotype was seen a handful of times. This chain joins TRBV27 and TRBJ2-7; the D is unclear. V lost 0 bases to trimming and J lost 3 bases, with 12 bases between them. This CDR3 region has 15 residues. In germline, CDR1 is MNHEY, CDR2 SMNVEV (reference sequence). The CDR3 DNA reads TGTGCCAGCAGTTTATCGGACGCCGCCATCTACGAGCAGTACTTC. Its protein is CASSLSDAAIYEQYF.

This clonotype occurred a few times. The J gene is TRBJ1-5, the V gene TRBV7-9; D remains ambiguous. The CDR3 totals 13 residues. V gave up 9 bases and J gave up 0 bases, with 9 bases separating them. Per the germline V gene, CDR1 is SEHNR and CDR2 is FQNEAQ (reference sequence). Here the CDR3 DNA reads TGTGCCAGTGACTCCAGTAGCAATCAGCCCCAGCATTTT. Amino acid sequence: CASDSSSNQPQHF.

At least ten counts were recorded for this clonotype. V gene TRBV7-9 combines with J gene TRBJ2-1; the D gene is possibly TRBD2 (6 bases). This CDR3 region has 13 residues. Germline CDR1 SEHNR, CDR2 FQNEAQ (reference sequence). Trimming left V 3 bases short and J 7 bases short, with 10 bases between. CDR3 DNA sequence: TGTGCCAGCAGCTTTGGAGGGGTTAATGAGCAGTTCTTC. Amino acids: CASSFGGVNEQFF.

This clonotype was recorded a few times. The V gene is TRBV29-1, the J gene TRBJ1-2; D is possibly TRBD1 (5 bases). The germline V gene has CDR1 SQVTM and CDR2 ANQGSEA. V was shortened by 5 bases and J by 3 bases, with 10 bases between the two germline ends. The CDR3 is 12 residues long. The CDR3 coding sequence is TGCAGCGTTTCTCGGGGGGACTATGGCTACACCTTC. It translates to CSVSRGDYGYTF.

Comments on this clonotype: One junction end does not reproduce the germline sequence, and a read error may be involved. The chain has TRBV28 and TRBJ1-2, with a possible D match to TRBD1 (5 bases). The CDR3 runs to 16 residues. CDR1 MDHEN and CDR2 SYDVKM come from the germline V gene. For the CDR3, the DNA is TGTGCCAGCAGTTTATCCTTGACAGCCTTTGTCTATCGCTACACCTTC. This gives the protein CASSLSLTAFVYRYTF.

This clonotype was seen only a few times. This chain connects TRBV6-2 or TRBV6-3 to TRBJ1-1, with D perhaps matching TRBD1 (5 bases). Trimming cost V 7 bases and J 3 bases, with 12 bases left between them. The germline gives CDR1 MNHEY, CDR2 SVGEGT. The CDR3 runs to 13 residues. The CDR3 sequence is CASIPWGHTEAFF. The CDR3 DNA reads as TGTGCCAGCATTCCATGGGGACACACTGAAGCTTTCTTT.

In its sample, this clonotype was seen a few times. The chain uses TRBV20-1 and TRBJ2-1, with unresolved D. Trimming took 6 bases from V and 3 from J, leaving 18 bases between them. CDR1 is DFQATT and CDR2 is SNEGSKA in the germline V gene (reference sequence). This CDR3 comprises 15 residues. The CDR3 is CSANVGQIFYNEQFF. Here the CDR3 DNA reads TGCAGTGCCAACGTTGGGCAGATTTTCTACAATGAGCAGTTCTTC.

In its sample, this clonotype was seen a few times. The chain combines TRBV7-9 with TRBJ2-2, with D possibly TRBD1 on 6 matching bases. The CDR3 totals 12 residues. The ends were cut back, 10 bases at V and 1 base at J, with 7 bases in the middle. Germline CDR1 SEHNR, CDR2 FQNEAQ (reference sequence). The CDR3 is CAIRGNTGELFF. CDR3 nucleotides: TGTGCCATCAGGGGGAACACCGGGGAGCTGTTTTTT.